A selection of T cell receptor beta chains follows, all from one sample in a study of T cell responses to AZD1222 COVID-19 vaccine. The table came from immunoSEQ multiplex PCR; TCRdb's copy has only in-frame clones and leaves some out. The table includes about 60,000 clones, 75% to 95% detected once. The material sequenced was peripheral blood, taken 28 days after the second dose of the MenACWY control vaccine. The source of these receptors is an adult who received the MenACWY meningococcal vaccine as a control. CDR3s include the opening cysteine and the closing phenylalanine or tryptophan. The D gene is left open where the match is weak. Only some rows state a clone size, as once, few, many or a class for expanded clones.

>once|TRBV3-1/TRBV3-2|13|-|TRBJ2-2
CASSRPGTSLMFF
TGTGCCAGCAGCCGTCCCGGGACCTCCCTTATGTTTTTT
>few|TRBV27|14|-|TRBJ2-1
CASSPTRSFLEQFF
TGTGCCAGCAGTCCCACCCGGAGCTTCTTGGAGCAGTTCTTC
>-|TRBV2|13|-|TRBJ1-2
CASFSDRNYGYTF
TGTGCCAGCTTCTCCGACAGGAACTATGGCTACACCTTC
>once|TRBV7-8|15|-|TRBJ1-6
CASSSDNSYNSPLHF
TGTGCCAGCAGCTCGGACAACTCCTATAATTCACCCCTCCACTTT
>few|TRBV7-9|12|-|TRBJ1-5
CASGGGNQPQHF
TGTGCCAGCGGCGGGGGCAATCAGCCCCAGCATTTT
>-|TRBV11-2|14|-|TRBJ1-3
CASSLYSSGNTIYF
TGTGCCAGCAGCCTTTACTCCTCTGGAAACACCATATATTTT
>once|TRBV18|14|-|TRBJ2-3
CASSNSGNTDTQYF
TGTGCCAGCTCCAATAGCGGTAACACAGATACGCAGTATTTT
>-|TRBV19|12|-|TRBJ1-5
CASGFLGQPQHF
TGTGCCAGTGGGTTCCTAGGCCAGCCCCAGCATTTT
>-|TRBV12-3/TRBV12-4|11|-|TRBJ2-1
CASRRSDEQFF
TGTGCCAGCAGGAGGAGCGATGAGCAGTTCTTC
>once|TRBV6-5|15|TRBD1|TRBJ1-2
CASSPRQGLYYGYTF
TGTGCCAGCAGTCCCCGACAGGGGTTGTACTATGGCTACACCTTC
>-|TRBV28|13|-|TRBJ1-1
CASSRRHRTEAFF
TGTGCCAGCAGTCGAAGACATCGCACTGAAGCTTTCTTT
>few|TRBV3-1/TRBV3-2|12|-|TRBJ2-1
CASSLPPNEQFF
TGTGCCAGCAGCCTCCCCCCGAATGAGCAGTTCTTC
>-|TRBV6-1|16|-|TRBJ1-6
CASSEWGSLSNSPLHF
TGTGCCAGCAGTGAATGGGGCAGTCTTTCTAATTCACCCCTCCACTTT
>-|TRBV27|14|-|TRBJ2-7
CASSPLDKSYEQYF
TGTGCCAGCAGTCCCCTGGACAAATCCTACGAGCAGTACTTC
>-|TRBV18|14|-|TRBJ1-4
CASSPQGRGEKLFF
TGTGCCAGCTCACCACAGGGAAGAGGTGAAAAACTGTTTTTT
>-|TRBV20-1|14|-|TRBJ2-7
CSASFLTETYEQYF
TGCAGTGCTAGTTTCCTTACGGAAACCTACGAGCAGTACTTC
>-|TRBV29-1|13|-|TRBJ2-7
CSVDAGSSYEQYF
TGCAGCGTTGACGCGGGCAGCTCCTACGAGCAGTACTTC
>-|TRBV7-2|15|-|TRBJ1-6
CASSPINGLGSPLHF
TGTGCCAGCAGCCCTATAAACGGACTCGGTTCACCCCTCCACTTT
>-|TRBV10-2|12|-|TRBJ1-1
CASSEPNTEAFF
TGCGCCAGCAGTGAACCGAACACTGAAGCTTTCTTT
>-|TRBV7-9|12|-|TRBJ2-1
CASSFHLNEQFF
TGTGCCAGCAGCTTTCATCTCAATGAGCAGTTCTTC
>few|TRBV29-1|15|-|TRBJ2-7
CSVVLPTGPHYEQYF
TGCAGCGTTGTCTTGCCGACCGGGCCTCACTACGAGCAGTACTTC
>once|TRBV6-1|17|-|TRBJ1-5
CASRETAIPELGRPQHF
TGTGCCAGCAGGGAAACAGCGATTCCAGAGCTTGGGCGGCCCCAGCATTTT
>-|TRBV30|16|-|TRBJ1-1
CAWGQNLLLSNTEAFF
TGTGCCTGGGGACAGAACTTATTACTTTCGAACACTGAAGCTTTCTTT
>-|TRBV11-2|13|-|TRBJ2-5
CASSLDPQGTQYF
TGTGCCAGCAGCTTAGATCCACAAGGGACCCAGTACTTC
>-|TRBV6-1|15|-|TRBJ2-1
CASSEALGADREQFF
TGTGCCAGCAGTGAAGCGCTGGGCGCCGACCGTGAGCAGTTCTTC
>-|TRBV28|14|-|TRBJ1-2
CASSFPHSGDGYTF
TGTGCCAGCAGTTTCCCCCATTCAGGGGATGGCTACACCTTC
>-|TRBV7-2|15|TRBD2|TRBJ2-5
CASSTGTSGRQTQYF
TGTGCCAGCAGCACCGGGACTAGCGGGAGACAGACCCAGTACTTC
>-|TRBV9|17|-|TRBJ1-2
CASSPRGGGTGVLGYTF
TGTGCCAGCAGCCCCCGGGGGGGCGGGACCGGCGTATTAGGCTACACCTTC
>-|TRBV3-1/TRBV3-2|15|-|TRBJ2-7
CASSPRAGGSYEQYF
TGTGCCAGCAGCCCCAGGGCGGGCGGTTCCTACGAGCAGTACTTC
>medium-sized|TRBV2|17|TRBD1|TRBJ2-3
CASREDRTGGGTDTQYF
TGTGCCAGCAGGGAGGACCGGACAGGTGGGGGCACAGATACGCAGTATTTT
>-|TRBV15|15|TRBD1|TRBJ2-4
CATSSRQGDKNIQYF
TGTGCCACCAGCTCACGACAGGGGGACAAAAACATTCAGTACTTC
>-|TRBV2|15|TRBD1|TRBJ2-7
CASFTGQGRPYEQYF
TGTGCCAGCTTCACAGGACAGGGGAGGCCGTACGAGCAGTACTTC
>-|TRBV24-1|18|TRBD2|TRBJ2-1
CATSDPGPGALAGNEQFF
TGTGCCACCAGTGACCCGGGGCCGGGGGCCCTAGCGGGCAATGAGCAGTTCTTC
>-|TRBV9|16|-|TRBJ1-4
CASSAGDSHNERELFF
TGTGCCAGCAGCGCCGGGGACTCCCACAATGAAAGGGAACTGTTTTTT
>-|TRBV6-5|15|-|TRBJ1-6
CASSYLSGPNSPLHF
TGTGCCAGCAGTTACCTGTCAGGGCCGAATTCACCCCTCCACTTT
>-|TRBV3-1/TRBV3-2|16|TRBD2|TRBJ2-3
CASSQGTGLASDTQYF
TGTGCCAGCAGCCAAGGAACTGGACTAGCGTCAGATACGCAGTATTTT
>-|TRBV12-3/TRBV12-4|13|-|TRBJ1-1
CASSLGVAAEAFF
TGTGCCAGCAGTTTAGGGGTAGCGGCTGAAGCTTTCTTT
>-|TRBV6-2/TRBV6-3|16|TRBD1|TRBJ2-7
CASSYSVDRGAYEQYF
TGTGCCAGCAGTTACTCGGTCGACAGGGGTGCCTACGAGCAGTACTTC
>-|TRBV11-1|15|TRBD2|TRBJ2-3
CASSHPGGPTDTQYF
TGTGCCAGCAGCCACCCGGGAGGCCCCACAGATACGCAGTATTTT
>-|TRBV6-5|14|-|TRBJ2-6
CASTGPGRANVLTF
TGTGCCAGCACTGGCCCGGGGAGGGCCAACGTCCTGACTTTC
>-|TRBV20-1|11|TRBD1|TRBJ1-5
CSAAGTGAQHF
TGCAGTGCTGCCGGGACAGGGGCCCAGCATTTT
>-|TRBV19|14|-|TRBJ1-2
CASTPTGRNYGYTF
TGTGCCAGTACCCCCACGGGCAGGAACTATGGCTACACCTTC
>once|TRBV2|14|-|TRBJ1-5
CASSRGRSNQPQHF
TGTGCCAGCAGCCGGGGACGTAGCAATCAGCCCCAGCATTTT
>-|TRBV14|16|TRBD1|TRBJ1-1
CASSKRRGQENTEAFF
TGTGCCAGCAGCAAAAGGAGGGGGCAGGAGAACACTGAAGCTTTCTTT
>-|TRBV7-6|13|-|TRBJ1-1
CASSLGRKAEAFF
TGTGCCAGCAGCTTAGGACGGAAAGCTGAAGCTTTCTTT
>-|TRBV7-2|17|-|TRBJ2-7
CASSLEGVGREVYEQYF
TGTGCCAGCAGCTTAGAAGGTGTTGGCAGGGAGGTCTACGAGCAGTACTTC
>few|TRBV30|15|-|TRBJ2-7
CAWRVDTALSYEQYF
TGTGCCTGGAGGGTGGACACGGCCCTCTCCTACGAGCAGTACTTC
>-|TRBV29-1|12|-|TRBJ1-4
CSVEDLGEKLFF
TGCAGCGTTGAGGACCTGGGGGAAAAACTGTTTTTT
>-|TRBV27|15|TRBD2|TRBJ2-7
CASSPGTSGFYEQYF
TGTGCCAGCAGCCCGGGAACTAGCGGGTTCTACGAGCAGTACTTC
>-|TRBV12-3/TRBV12-4|13|-|TRBJ2-3
CASALWSTDTQYF
TGTGCCAGCGCCCTATGGAGCACAGATACGCAGTATTTT
>-|TRBV7-2|13|-|TRBJ2-1
CASSSEIYNEQFF
TGTGCCAGCAGCTCCGAAATTTACAATGAGCAGTTCTTC
>-|TRBV19|18|-|TRBJ1-5
CASSIDPPRVGGNQPQHF
TGTGCCAGTAGTATAGATCCCCCCAGGGTGGGGGGCAATCAGCCCCAGCATTTT
>-|TRBV9|19|TRBD1|TRBJ2-1
CASSVGGRTGQGTNSEQFF
TGTGCCAGCAGCGTAGGGGGGAGGACAGGGCAGGGGACGAACTCCGAGCAGTTCTTC
>-|TRBV27|15|-|TRBJ1-2
CASSLSRGALYGYTF
TGTGCCAGCAGTTTATCGCGAGGAGCGCTCTATGGCTACACCTTC
>-|TRBV3-1/TRBV3-2|13|TRBD1|TRBJ2-7
CASSLTGGYEQYF
TGTGCCAGCAGCCTCACAGGGGGCTACGAGCAGTACTTC
>-|TRBV11-2|14|-|TRBJ2-1
CASSLAGAVNEQFF
TGTGCCAGCAGCTTAGCGGGTGCTGTCAATGAGCAGTTCTTC